These 6 T cell receptor beta chains came from one sample sequenced in a study of siplizumab effects on memory and regulatory T cells. The data were produced by immunoSEQ multiplex PCR, yet TCRdb's version contains in-frame clones alone and is incomplete. The table records around 100,000 clones, 91% of them present only once. Sequencing was done on a sample of CD4+ T cells sorted from blood. The receptors stem from a human donor in good health. Some clones in this sample may be carry-over from other donors' samples.

CDR3 sequence reads: CASSLSSEQFF. For the CDR3, the DNA is TGTGCCAGCAGCTTGTCGAGCGAGCAGTTCTTC. V usage is TRBV5-6 and J usage is TRBJ2-1, with no clear D. V lost 1 base and J 10 bases, leaving 6 bases between the germline ends. This CDR3 region has 11 residues. CDR1 SGHDT and CDR2 YYEEEE come from the germline V gene.

This clone was found once. V and J are TRBV7-9 and TRBJ2-3, with a possible D match to TRBD2 (6 bases). Between the trimmed V and J ends, which lost 5 bases and 6 bases, there was a span of 18 bases. Germline V gives CDR1 SEHNR, CDR2 FQNEAQ (reference sequence). The length of the CDR3 is 15 residues. The CDR3, as DNA: TGTGCCAGCAGCCGTCCCCCGGGGAGGTTGGATACGCAGTATTTT. Its protein is CASSRPPGRLDTQYF.

This chain links TRBV5-4 with TRBJ2-7, with a possible D match to TRBD2 (6 bases). Germline V lookup: CDR1 SGHNT, CDR2 YYREEE (reference sequence). CDR3 length: 15 residues. Trimming stripped 4 bases from V and 3 bases from J, with 17 bases between. The CDR3 bases are TGTGCCAGCAGCCGTCCCGGGAGTTCCGTCTACGAGCAGTACTTC. Translation gives CASSRPGSSVYEQYF.

The genes are TRBV7-9 and TRBJ1-1; D unclear. Germline V CDR1 and CDR2: SEHNR, FQNEAQ (reference sequence). Trimming cost V 2 bases and J 0 bases, with 10 bases left between them. This CDR3 has 15 amino acids. CDR3 in DNA: TGTGCCAGCAGCTTACCCCCGAGGATGAACACTGAAGCTTTCTTT. This gives the protein CASSLPPRMNTEAFF.

This chain connects TRBV28 to TRBJ2-2, with D possibly being TRBD1 (6 bases). CDR3 size: 12 residues. The V gene's germline CDR1 is MDHEN and CDR2 SYDVKM. V lost 6 bases and J lost 7, with 9 bases in between. The CDR3 loop reads CASRQGGGELFF. The CDR3 bases are TGTGCCAGCAGACAGGGCGGCGGGGAGCTGTTTTTT. The complete variable domain, with remaining parts taken from reference TRBV28 and TRBJ2-2, reads DVKVTQSSRYLVKRTGEKVFLECVQDMDHENMFWYRQDPGLGLRLIYFSYDVKMKEKGDIPEGYSVSREKKERFSLILESASTNQTSMYLCASRQGGGELFFGEGSRLTVL.

The chain joins TRBV4-1 to TRBJ2-2, with 12 bases matching TRBD2. CDR3 length equals 16 residues. Germline V gene sequence: CDR1 MGHRA, CDR2 YSYEKL. V shed 1 base and J 6 bases; nucleotides not matched to a gene: 3. The CDR3 loop reads CASSQATSGRAGELFF. In DNA, the CDR3 is TGCGCCAGCAGCCAAGCGACTAGCGGGAGAGCCGGGGAGCTGTTTTTT.